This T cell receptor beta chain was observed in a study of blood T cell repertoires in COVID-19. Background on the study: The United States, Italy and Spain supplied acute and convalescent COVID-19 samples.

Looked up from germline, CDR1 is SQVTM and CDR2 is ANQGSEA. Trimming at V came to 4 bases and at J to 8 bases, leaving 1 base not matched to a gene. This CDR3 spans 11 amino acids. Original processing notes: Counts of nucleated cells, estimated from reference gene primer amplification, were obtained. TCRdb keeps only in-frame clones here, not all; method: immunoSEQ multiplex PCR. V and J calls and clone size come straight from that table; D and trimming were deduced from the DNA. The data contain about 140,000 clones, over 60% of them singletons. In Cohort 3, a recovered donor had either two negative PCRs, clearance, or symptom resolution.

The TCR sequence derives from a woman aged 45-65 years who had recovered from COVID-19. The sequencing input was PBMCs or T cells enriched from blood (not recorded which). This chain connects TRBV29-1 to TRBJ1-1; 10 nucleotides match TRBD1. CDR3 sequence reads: CSVGGQGEAFF. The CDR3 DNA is TGCAGCGTTGGGGGACAGGGGGAAGCTTTCTTT.